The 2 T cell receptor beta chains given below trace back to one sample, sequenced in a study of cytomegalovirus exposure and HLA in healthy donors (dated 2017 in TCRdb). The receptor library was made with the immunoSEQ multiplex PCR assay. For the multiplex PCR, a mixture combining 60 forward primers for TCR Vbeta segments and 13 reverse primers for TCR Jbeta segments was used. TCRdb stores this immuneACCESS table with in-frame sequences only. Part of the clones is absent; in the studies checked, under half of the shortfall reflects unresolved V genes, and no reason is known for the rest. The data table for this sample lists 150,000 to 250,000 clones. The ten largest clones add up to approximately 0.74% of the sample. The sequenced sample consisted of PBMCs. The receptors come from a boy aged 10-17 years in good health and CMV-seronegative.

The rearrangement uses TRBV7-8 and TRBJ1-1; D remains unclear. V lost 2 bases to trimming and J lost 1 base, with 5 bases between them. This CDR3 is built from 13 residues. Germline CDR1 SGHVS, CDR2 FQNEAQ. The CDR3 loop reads CASSLRGNTEAFF. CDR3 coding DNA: TGTGCCAGCAGCTTAAGAGGGAACACTGAAGCTTTCTTT.

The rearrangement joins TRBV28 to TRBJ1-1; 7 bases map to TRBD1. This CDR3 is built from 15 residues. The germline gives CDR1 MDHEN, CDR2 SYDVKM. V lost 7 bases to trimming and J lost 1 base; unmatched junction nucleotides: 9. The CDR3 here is CASKAPTGRNTEAFF. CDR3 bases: TGTGCCAGCAAGGCCCCGACAGGGCGGAACACTGAAGCTTTCTTT.